A selection of T cell receptor beta chains follows, all from one sample in a study of shared clonotypes between healthy human individuals. Repertoires were generated with immunoSEQ multiplex PCR, while TCRdb's copy carries only in-frame clones and drops some. There are millions of clones in the sample; about 93% occur only once, and under 2% lies in the top ten. The sequencing sample was made of naive CD8+ T cells from PBMCs. The origin of the receptors is a man between 18 and 29 years old in good health. Some clones in this sample may be carry-over from other donors' samples. The CDR3 runs from the conserved cysteine through the conserved F or W. D genes are given only for firm matches. Where a row states a size, it is once, few, many or the class of an expanded clone; other rows omit it.

D: .; V: TRBV6-1; size: few; J: TRBJ1-5; CDR3: CASSVEQGNQPQHF; DNA: TGTGCCAGCAGTGTTGAGCAGGGGAACCAGCCCCAGCATTTT
D: TRBD2; V: TRBV18; size: .; J: TRBJ2-7; CDR3: CASSPEAGVSEQYF; DNA: TGTGCCAGCTCACCGGAAGCGGGAGTAAGCGAGCAGTACTTC
D: TRBD1; V: TRBV15; size: .; J: TRBJ2-7; CDR3: CATSRLPTGASSYEQYF; DNA: TGTGCCACCAGCAGGTTACCCACAGGGGCGAGCTCCTACGAGCAGTACTTC
D: TRBD1; V: TRBV11-3; size: .; J: TRBJ2-1; CDR3: CASSLRGRGNEQFF; DNA: TGTGCCAGCAGCTTAAGGGGCAGGGGGAATGAGCAGTTCTTC
D: .; V: TRBV23-1; size: .; J: TRBJ1-5; CDR3: CASSRRPQHF; DNA: TGCGCCAGCAGTCGGAGGCCCCAGCATTTT
D: .; V: TRBV28; size: .; J: TRBJ2-7; CDR3: CASTGRSSYEQYF; DNA: TGTGCCAGCACCGGCAGGAGCTCCTACGAGCAGTACTTC
D: .; V: TRBV28; size: .; J: TRBJ2-1; CDR3: CASWGRNEQFF; DNA: TGTGCCAGCTGGGGGAGGAATGAGCAGTTCTTC
D: .; V: TRBV28; size: .; J: TRBJ2-2; CDR3: CASSLAGSTGELFF; DNA: TGTGCCAGCAGTTTAGCAGGGAGCACCGGGGAGCTGTTTTTT
D: .; V: TRBV27; size: .; J: TRBJ2-6; CDR3: CASSPTNSGANVLTF; DNA: TGTGCCAGCAGTCCGACGAACTCTGGGGCCAACGTCCTGACTTTC
D: .; V: TRBV6-5; size: .; J: TRBJ2-7; CDR3: CASSYGGSDEQYF; DNA: TGTGCCAGCAGTTACGGTGGAAGTGACGAGCAGTACTTC
D: .; V: TRBV15; size: .; J: TRBJ2-1; CDR3: CATSRGSGYSYNEQFF; DNA: TGTGCCACCAGCAGAGGTTCAGGTTACTCCTACAATGAGCAGTTCTTC
D: .; V: TRBV27; size: few; J: TRBJ1-2; CDR3: CASGMSNNYGYTF; DNA: TGTGCCAGCGGGATGAGCAATAACTATGGCTACACCTTC
D: TRBD2; V: TRBV19; size: few; J: TRBJ2-7; CDR3: CASSPWVAGDYEQYF; DNA: TGTGCCAGTAGCCCCTGGGTCGCGGGAGACTACGAGCAGTACTTC
D: TRBD1; V: TRBV7-3; size: .; J: TRBJ2-3; CDR3: CASSPTPGQSTDTQYF; DNA: TGTGCCAGCAGCCCTACTCCGGGACAGAGCACAGATACGCAGTATTTT
D: TRBD1; V: TRBV27; size: .; J: TRBJ2-2; CDR3: CASSPPTGVIAGELFF; DNA: TGTGCCAGCAGTCCCCCGACAGGGGTTATCGCCGGGGAGCTGTTTTTT
D: .; V: TRBV7-3; size: once; J: TRBJ2-3; CDR3: CASSLEGRTDTQYF; DNA: TGTGCCAGCAGCTTAGAGGGACGCACAGATACGCAGTATTTT
D: .; V: TRBV11-2; size: .; J: TRBJ1-6; CDR3: CASSLGNSPLHF; DNA: TGTGCCAGCAGCTTAGGGAATTCACCCCTCCACTTT
D: .; V: TRBV2; size: once; J: TRBJ2-7; CDR3: CASSGGYEQYF; DNA: TGTGCCAGCAGTGGGGGATACGAGCAGTACTTC
D: .; V: TRBV4-1; size: .; J: TRBJ1-1; CDR3: CASSPDGRQLGAFF; DNA: TGCGCCAGCAGCCCTGACGGGCGGCAGCTGGGAGCTTTCTTT
D: .; V: TRBV25-1; size: .; J: TRBJ1-6; CDR3: CASSDGSSYNSPLHF; DNA: TGTGCCAGCAGTGACGGGTCCTCCTATAATTCACCCCTCCACTTT
D: TRBD1; V: TRBV5-1; size: .; J: TRBJ2-7; CDR3: CASSSAGTDGYEQYF; DNA: TGCGCCAGCAGCTCGGCCGGGACAGATGGCTACGAGCAGTACTTC
D: .; V: TRBV28; size: .; J: TRBJ2-2; CDR3: CASSAEGWTGELFF; DNA: TGTGCCAGCAGTGCCGAGGGCTGGACCGGGGAGCTGTTTTTT
D: .; V: TRBV28; size: .; J: TRBJ1-5; CDR3: CASSLWQLGQPQHF; DNA: TGTGCCAGCAGTTTGTGGCAGTTGGGGCAGCCCCAGCATTTT
D: TRBD1; V: TRBV10-3; size: .; J: TRBJ1-1; CDR3: CAISLDRANTEAFF; DNA: TGTGCCATCAGTCTTGACAGGGCGAACACTGAAGCTTTCTTT
D: .; V: TRBV5-1; size: .; J: TRBJ2-7; CDR3: CASSLAWGSAYEQYF; DNA: TGCGCCAGCAGCTTGGCCTGGGGGTCGGCCTACGAGCAGTACTTC
D: .; V: TRBV29-1; size: .; J: TRBJ1-2; CDR3: CSVDSGNGYTF; DNA: TGCAGCGTTGACTCCGGGAACGGCTACACCTTC
D: TRBD2; V: TRBV9; size: .; J: TRBJ2-2; CDR3: CASSVDRAGVNTGELFF; DNA: TGTGCCAGCAGCGTAGACCGTGCGGGAGTTAACACCGGGGAGCTGTTTTTT
D: .; V: TRBV30; size: .; J: TRBJ2-1; CDR3: CAGGPYNEQFF; DNA: TGTGCGGGGGGGCCTTACAATGAGCAGTTCTTC
D: .; V: TRBV14; size: few; J: TRBJ1-1; CDR3: CASSLTGNTEAFF; DNA: TGTGCCAGCAGCCTGACAGGGAACACTGAAGCTTTCTTT
D: TRBD2; V: TRBV9; size: .; J: TRBJ2-3; CDR3: CASSVVAGLSTDTQYF; DNA: TGTGCCAGCAGCGTAGTAGCGGGGCTGAGCACAGATACGCAGTATTTT
D: .; V: TRBV5-6; size: .; J: TRBJ2-1; CDR3: CASSLGNPLFSYNEQFF; DNA: TGTGCCAGCAGCTTGGGTAACCCTCTATTCTCCTACAATGAGCAGTTCTTC
D: TRBD1; V: TRBV11-2; size: .; J: TRBJ2-6; CDR3: CASSFGQAISGANVLTF; DNA: TGTGCCAGCAGCTTCGGACAGGCTATCTCTGGGGCCAACGTCCTGACTTTC
D: .; V: TRBV18; size: .; J: TRBJ1-2; CDR3: CASSDRNYGYTF; DNA: TGTGCCAGCTCAGACAGAAACTATGGCTACACCTTC
D: TRBD2; V: TRBV19; size: .; J: TRBJ2-2; CDR3: CASTHMETSRSNTGELFF; DNA: TGTGCCAGTACCCATATGGAGACTAGCCGGTCTAACACCGGGGAGCTGTTTTTT
D: TRBD1; V: TRBV5-8; size: .; J: TRBJ2-7; CDR3: CASSPYSGQALYEQYF; DNA: TGTGCCAGCAGCCCCTATTCGGGACAGGCTCTATACGAGCAGTACTTC
D: .; V: TRBV18; size: .; J: TRBJ2-7; CDR3: CASSPGMISAEAHYEQYF; DNA: TGTGCCAGCTCACCAGGAATGATCTCGGCTGAGGCGCACTACGAGCAGTACTTC
D: TRBD1; V: TRBV5-1; size: once; J: TRBJ2-1; CDR3: CASSLRTGVSYNEQFF; DNA: TGCGCCAGCAGCTTGAGGACAGGGGTTTCCTACAATGAGCAGTTCTTC
D: .; V: TRBV4-3; size: .; J: TRBJ2-7; CDR3: CASSPYGASYEQYF; DNA: TGCGCCAGCAGCCCGTACGGGGCTTCCTACGAGCAGTACTTC
D: .; V: TRBV5-6; size: .; J: TRBJ1-5; CDR3: CASSLLEQTWGNQPQHF; DNA: TGTGCCAGCAGCTTGCTTGAGCAAACATGGGGCAATCAGCCCCAGCATTTT
D: .; V: TRBV19; size: .; J: TRBJ2-7; CDR3: CASSMLDGTLYEQYF; DNA: TGTGCCAGTAGTATGCTCGACGGAACCCTCTACGAGCAGTACTTC
D: TRBD2; V: TRBV27; size: .; J: TRBJ2-5; CDR3: CASCRSPGGETQYF; DNA: TGTGCCAGCTGCCGTTCGCCCGGGGGGGAGACCCAGTACTTC
D: TRBD1; V: TRBV28; size: .; J: TRBJ2-2; CDR3: CASSSGQGDTGELFF; DNA: TGTGCCAGCAGTTCCGGACAGGGGGACACCGGGGAGCTGTTTTTT
D: .; V: TRBV9; size: .; J: TRBJ1-1; CDR3: CASSVVPGNTEAFF; DNA: TGTGCCAGCAGCGTAGTTCCAGGGAACACTGAAGCTTTCTTT
D: TRBD2; V: TRBV10-3; size: .; J: TRBJ2-7; CDR3: CAIKRGTSGSAYEQYF; DNA: TGTGCCATCAAAAGGGGGACTAGCGGGAGCGCCTACGAGCAGTACTTC
D: .; V: TRBV30; size: .; J: TRBJ1-1; CDR3: CAWIGPARTEAFF; DNA: TGTGCCTGGATAGGCCCGGCGCGCACTGAAGCTTTCTTT
D: .; V: TRBV6-5; size: .; J: TRBJ1-5; CDR3: CASSYSNRDPQHF; DNA: TGTGCCAGCAGTTACTCAAACCGGGACCCCCAGCATTTT
D: TRBD1; V: TRBV15; size: .; J: TRBJ1-3; CDR3: CATSRERQGANTIYF; DNA: TGTGCCACCAGCAGAGAGAGGCAGGGGGCGAACACCATATATTTT
D: TRBD1; V: TRBV11-2; size: once; J: TRBJ2-2; CDR3: CASSFGTGFTGELFF; DNA: TGTGCCAGCAGCTTCGGGACAGGGTTCACCGGGGAGCTGTTTTTT
D: .; V: TRBV28; size: .; J: TRBJ2-7; CDR3: CASSLGAYEQYF; DNA: TGTGCCAGCAGTCTCGGGGCCTACGAGCAATACTTC
D: TRBD1; V: TRBV14; size: once; J: TRBJ1-1; CDR3: CASSPKAGTGEGSTEAFF; DNA: TGTGCCAGCAGCCCAAAGGCTGGAACAGGGGAGGGGAGCACTGAAGCTTTCTTT
D: TRBD2; V: TRBV5-5; size: .; J: TRBJ2-7; CDR3: CASSLGLAASYEQYF; DNA: TGTGCCAGCAGCTTGGGACTAGCGGCTTCCTACGAGCAGTACTTC